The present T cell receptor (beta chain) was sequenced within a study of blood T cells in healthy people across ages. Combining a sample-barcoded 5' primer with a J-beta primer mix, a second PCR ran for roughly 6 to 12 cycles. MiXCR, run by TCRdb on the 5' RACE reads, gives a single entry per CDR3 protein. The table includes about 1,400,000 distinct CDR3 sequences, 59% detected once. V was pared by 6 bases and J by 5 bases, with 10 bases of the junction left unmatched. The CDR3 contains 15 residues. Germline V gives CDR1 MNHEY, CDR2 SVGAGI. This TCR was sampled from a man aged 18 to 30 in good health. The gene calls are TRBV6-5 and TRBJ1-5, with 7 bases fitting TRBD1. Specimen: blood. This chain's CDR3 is CASRFTSGGDQPQHF. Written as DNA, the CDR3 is TGTGCCAGCAGGTTTACATCAGGGGGTGATCAGCCCCAGCATTTT.